This TCR beta chain comes out of a study of OX40 agonist ivuxolimab in advanced cancers. Overall study findings and caveats: There was clonal expansion of CD4+ and CD8+ blood T cells by week 6 at 0.1 to 3.0 mg/kg. CD8+ T cells showed, on average, more clonal expansion than CD4+ cells.

Profiled with immunoSEQ multiplex PCR; TCRdb holds only in-frame clones, not every one. The sample has 75,000 to 100,000 clones; about 90% are singletons. Germline trimming cut 5 bases from V and 12 bases from J; bases unmatched to any gene: 7. The CDR3 runs 12 residues. The V gene's germline CDR1 is SGHVS and CDR2 FQNEAQ. Notes on this clone: What it binds is not known.

The TCR originated in an adult with an advanced solid tumor such as melanoma, head and neck, liver or kidney cancer. The rearrangement uses TRBV7-8 and TRBJ2-1, with TRBD1 matching over 7 bases. The material was CD4+ or CD8+ T cells sorted from blood, obtained in a trial of the OX40 agonist ivuxolimab. CDR3 bases: TGTGCCAGCAGCCCCGCGACAGGGCGGCAGTTCTTC. This sequence encodes CASSPATGRQFF.